The 22 T cell receptor beta chains presented below share a single source sample, sequenced in a study of response to subunit inactivated influenza vaccine. TCRdb re-called the RT-PCR reads through MiXCR, storing one row per CDR3 protein. The sample has more than 700,000 distinct CDR3 sequences; 20% to 25% are singletons. The source was PBMCs from blood, collected 5 days after vaccination. The receptors here all came from a man over 45 who received an inactivated influenza vaccine.

This clonotype was counted a few times. This chain links TRBV29-1 with TRBJ2-7; D tentatively fits TRBD1 or TRBD2 (5 bases each). Trimming shortened V by 3 bases and J by 0 bases, and 9 bases separated the two germline ends. The CDR3 has 13 amino acids. CDR1 and CDR2 from the germline V gene are SQVTM and ANQGSEA. In DNA form, the CDR3 reads TGCAGCGTTGAGGACGGGACCTCCTACGAGCAGTACTTC. Its protein is CSVEDGTSYEQYF.

The gene calls are TRBV20-1 and TRBJ2-3, with 8 nucleotides matching TRBD2. V shed 0 bases and J 4 bases; nucleotides not matched to a gene: 3. Germline V lookup: CDR1 DFQATT, CDR2 SNEGSKA (reference sequence). The CDR3 consists of 14 residues. The DNA of the CDR3 is TGCAGTGCTAGAGATCCGGGAGGGCCAGATACGCAGTATTTT. It is translated as CSARDPGGPDTQYF.

The chain links TRBV20-1 to TRBJ2-3; D possibly corresponds to TRBD2 (6 bases). The CDR3 runs 16 residues. Between the trimmed V and J ends, which lost 3 bases and 2 bases, there was a span of 18 bases. Germline lookup yields CDR1 DFQATT and CDR2 SNEGSKA (reference sequence). DNA of the CDR3: TGCAGTGCTAGGCCCTCCGGGACTTATCCCACAGATACGCAGTATTTT. Encoded protein: CSARPSGTYPTDTQYF.

The rearrangement uses TRBV24-1 and TRBJ2-2; 9 nucleotides agree with TRBD1. CDR1 is KGHDR, CDR2 SFDVKD, per germline. The CDR3 sequence is 14 residues long. V was pared by 7 bases and J by 4 bases, with 3 bases of the junction left unmatched. CDR3: CATSLTGGTGELFF. The CDR3 DNA reads as TGTGCCACCAGCCTGACAGGGGGCACCGGGGAGCTGTTTTTT.

This clonotype was observed many times. The V gene is TRBV12-3 or TRBV12-4, the J gene TRBJ1-4; TRBD1 might be the D (5 bases). The V gene lost 2 bases and the J gene lost 5 bases, with 15 bases spanning the gap. The CDR3 extends over 16 amino acids. CDR3 in DNA: TGTGCCAGCAGTTTACGGGGCGCAGGTTGGAATGAAAAACTGTTTTTT. It is translated as CASSLRGAGWNEKLFF.

The chain employs TRBV5-1 and TRBJ2-7; D gene ambiguous. The CDR3 is 16 amino acids. V was clipped by 4 bases and J by 6 bases, with 23 bases between them. The V gene's germline CDR1 is SGHRS and CDR2 YFSETQ. The CDR3 here is CASSIGVLSLSVEQYF. CDR3 coding DNA: TGCGCCAGCAGCATTGGTGTACTAAGCCTCTCTGTCGAGCAGTACTTC. Full variable domain (outside the CDR3, taken from reference TRBV5-1 and TRBJ2-7): KAGVTQTPRYLIKTRGQQVTLSCSPISGHRSVSWYQQTPGQGLQFLFEYFSETQRNKGNFPGRFSGRQFSNSRSEMNVSTLELGDSALYLCASSIGVLSLSVEQYFGPGTRLTVT.

The sample holds a few counts of this clonotype. The chain couples TRBV5-1 to TRBJ1-2; D unclear. With 4 bases removed from V and 3 bases from J, the gap between germline ends came to 13 bases. This CDR3 has 14 amino acids. The germline V gene has CDR1 SGHRS and CDR2 YFSETQ. The CDR3 sequence is CASSLGWIDYGYTF. CDR3 DNA: TGCGCCAGCAGCCTTGGCTGGATAGACTATGGCTACACCTTC.

This clonotype was picked up one time. The chain has TRBV12-3 or TRBV12-4 and TRBJ2-3; 8 bases agree with TRBD1. J was trimmed by 13 bases and V by 5 bases; bases with no gene match: 5. The CDR3 has 11 residues. The CDR3 nucleotides read TGTGCCAGCAGTCTCTACAGGGGGGAGTATTTT. Translation: CASSLYRGEYF.

This clonotype occurred a few times. The gene calls are TRBV11-1 and TRBJ2-7, with TRBD2 as a possible D gene (5 bases). The CDR3 runs to 18 residues. Trimming cost V 1 base and J 1 base, with 20 bases left between them. Germline-derived CDR1 and CDR2 are SGHAT and FQDESV (reference sequence). DNA of the CDR3: TGTGCCAGCAGCTTAGTTGGCAGCCATTATCCGGGATCCTACGAGCAGTACTTC. Translated: CASSLVGSHYPGSYEQYF.

CDR3 sequence: CASSEVGGTYEQYF. The CDR3 coding sequence is TGTGCCAGCAGTGAAGTTGGAGGGACCTACGAGCAGTACTTC. The chain carries TRBV6-1 and TRBJ2-7; a possible D gene is TRBD2 (6 bases). CDR1 is MNHNS and CDR2 is SASEGT in the germline V gene. Trimming removed 1 base at V and 2 bases at J, with 9 bases between. The CDR3 runs 14 residues.

This clonotype was found a few times. J is TRBJ2-1 and V is TRBV9, with D tentatively TRBD1 or TRBD2 (6 bases each). The CDR3 is 16 residues long. Per the germline V gene, CDR1 is SGDLS and CDR2 is YYNGEE. V was shortened by 2 bases and J by 5 bases, with 17 bases between the two germline ends. The CDR3 spells CASSVEGGSGNNEQFF. DNA for the CDR3: TGTGCCAGCAGCGTCGAGGGGGGTAGCGGAAACAATGAGCAGTTCTTC.

This clonotype was detected a few times. The CDR3 coding sequence is TGCGCCAGCAGCCAACTGACAGGGGGAGGCGAGCAGTACTTC. Amino acid sequence: CASSQLTGGGEQYF. The chain employs TRBV4-3 and TRBJ2-7; 9 bases are shared with TRBD1. Germline assignment: CDR1 LGHNA and CDR2 YSLEER. Losses at the gene ends were 2 bases for V and 6 bases for J; bases not matched to a gene: 5. The CDR3 loop spans 14 amino acids.

The CDR3 loop is CASSLKGKEVYVWELFF. The CDR3 bases are TGTGCCAGCAGCTTGAAAGGGAAGGAGGTTTATGTCTGGGAGCTGTTTTTT. The genes are TRBV5-5 and TRBJ2-2, with D possibly matching TRBD2 (5 bases). Trimming removed 1 base at V and 9 bases at J, with 22 bases between. The CDR3 length is 17 residues. The germline V gene has CDR1 SGHKS and CDR2 YYEKEE (reference sequence).

On this clonotype: Germline is not matched at one junction end, which may reflect a read error. The chain carries TRBV6-2 or TRBV6-3 and TRBJ2-7, with a possible D match to TRBD1 (7 bases). The CDR3 length is 15 residues. Germline V lookup: CDR1 MNHEY, CDR2 SVGEGT. The CDR3: CASGYSSRGDYEQYF. CDR3 DNA: TGTGCCAGCGGTTACTCGAGCAGGGGGGACTACGAGCAGTACTTC.

In its sample, this clonotype was seen a few times. At one end the junction does not follow the germline gene, possibly because of a read error. The V call is TRBV24-1, the J call TRBJ2-5, with TRBD1 identical over 12 bases. The CDR3 is 16 amino acids. Germline loops: CDR1 KGHDR, CDR2 SFDVKD. The CDR3 spells CATSEGTGGRQETQYF. Here the CDR3 DNA reads TGTGCCACCAGTGAGGGGACAGGGGGCCGTCAAGAGACCCAATACTTC.

The chain combines TRBV12-3 or TRBV12-4 with TRBJ2-2; 9 nucleotides agree with TRBD1. The CDR3 length is 16 residues. The ends lost 5 bases at V and 4 bases at J; junction bases unmatched: 8. This CDR3 is CASSLGTGIRTGELFF. In nucleotides, the CDR3 is TGTGCCAGCAGTCTAGGGACAGGGATTCGCACCGGGGAGCTGTTTTTT.

The chain couples TRBV9 to TRBJ2-5; a possible D gene is TRBD1 (5 bases). V dropped 7 bases and J dropped 3 bases, with 19 bases sitting between them. The germline V gene encodes CDR1 SGDLS and CDR2 YYNGEE. The CDR3 is 15 amino acids. In DNA, the CDR3 is TGTGCCAGCTCTGTACAGGCGACCCATGAAGAGACCCAGTACTTC. Protein product: CASSVQATHEETQYF. Using reference TRBV9 and TRBJ2-5 for the parts outside the CDR3, the full variable domain is DSGVTQTPKHLITATGQRVTLRCSPRSGDLSVYWYQQSLDQGLQFLIQYYNGEERAKGNILERFSAQQFPDLHSELNLSSLELGDSALYFCASSVQATHEETQYFGPGTRLLVL.

This clonotype came up once. The chain is built from TRBV6-1 and TRBJ2-5, with 9 bases aligning to TRBD1. CDR3 length equals 13 residues. Germline V lookup: CDR1 MNHNS, CDR2 SASEGT. V dropped 8 bases and J dropped 5; count of bases not matched to a gene: 6. CDR3: CASGTGGSETQYF. CDR3 bases: TGTGCCAGCGGAACAGGGGGCAGTGAGACCCAGTACTTC.

This clonotype was seen a few times. The chain joins TRBV4-1 to TRBJ1-1, with D uncertain. CDR3 length: 14 residues. Trimming removed 0 bases from V and 1 base from J, with 6 bases in between. Germline V CDR1 and CDR2: MGHRA, YSYEKL. CDR3 sequence reads: CASSQDRPNTEAFF. CDR3 coding DNA: TGCGCCAGCAGCCAAGATAGGCCGAACACTGAAGCTTTCTTT.

The chain recombines TRBV7-2 with TRBJ2-7, with D maybe TRBD2 (6 bases). This CDR3 has 14 amino acids. V gave up 0 bases and J gave up 9 bases, with 15 bases separating them. Germline V lookup: CDR1 SGHTA, CDR2 FQGNSA. CDR3 residues: CASSLARDGLPQYF. CDR3 nucleotide sequence: TGTGCCAGCAGCTTAGCCCGAGACGGACTACCGCAGTACTTC.

This clonotype was seen many times. The chain combines TRBV4-1 with TRBJ2-7; possible D gene TRBD1, 5 bases. Germline CDR1 is MGHRA and CDR2 is YSYEKL. This CDR3 contains 14 residues. Trimming took 2 bases from V and 2 from J, leaving 10 bases between them. The DNA of the CDR3 is TGCGCCAGCAGCCAATTAGGACAAGCCTACGAGCAGTACTTC. Translated, it gives CASSQLGQAYEQYF.

The chain joins TRBV7-3 to TRBJ2-3, with D perhaps matching TRBD2 (6 bases). Germline lookup yields CDR1 SGHTA and CDR2 FQGTGA. With 1 base removed from V and 1 base from J, the gap between germline ends came to 12 bases. The CDR3 is 16 amino acids. The CDR3 nucleotides are TGTGCCAGCAGCTTAAGGGGGGTAAAGGGCACAGATACGCAGTATTTT. It yields the protein CASSLRGVKGTDTQYF.